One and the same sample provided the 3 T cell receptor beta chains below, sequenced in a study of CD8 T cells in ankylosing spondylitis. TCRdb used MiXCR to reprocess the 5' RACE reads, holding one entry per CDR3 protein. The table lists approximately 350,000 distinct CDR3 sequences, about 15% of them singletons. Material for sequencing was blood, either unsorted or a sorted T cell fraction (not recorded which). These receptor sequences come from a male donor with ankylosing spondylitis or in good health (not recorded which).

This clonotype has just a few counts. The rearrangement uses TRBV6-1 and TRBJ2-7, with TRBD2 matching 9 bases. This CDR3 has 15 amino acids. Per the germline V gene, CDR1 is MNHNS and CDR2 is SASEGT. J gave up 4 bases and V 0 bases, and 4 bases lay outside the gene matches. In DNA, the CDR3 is TGTGCCAGCAGTGAAGCTAGCGGGGGCGTGTACGAGCAGTACTTC. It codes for CASSEASGGVYEQYF.

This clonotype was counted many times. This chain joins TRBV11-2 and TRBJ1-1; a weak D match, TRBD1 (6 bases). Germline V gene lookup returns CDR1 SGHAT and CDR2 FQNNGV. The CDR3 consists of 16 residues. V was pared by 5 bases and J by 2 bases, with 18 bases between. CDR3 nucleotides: TGTGCCAGCAGCCCCTTCCTCGGGACACTTAACACTGAAGCTTTCTTT. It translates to CASSPFLGTLNTEAFF. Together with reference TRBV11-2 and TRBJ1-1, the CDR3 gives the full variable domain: EAGVAQSPRYKIIEKRQSVAFWCNPISGHATLYWYQQILGQGPKLLIQFQNNGVVDDSQLPKDRFSAERLKGVDSTLKIQPAKLEDSAVYLCASSPFLGTLNTEAFFGQGTRLTVV.

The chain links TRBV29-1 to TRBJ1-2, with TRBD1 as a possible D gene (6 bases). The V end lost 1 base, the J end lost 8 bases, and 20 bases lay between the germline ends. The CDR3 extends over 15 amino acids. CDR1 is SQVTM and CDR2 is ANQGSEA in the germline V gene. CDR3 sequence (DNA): TGCAGCGTTGAAGGAGGAAGGGGTAGGGGGTCAGGCTACACCTTC. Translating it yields CSVEGGRGRGSGYTF.